This TCR beta chain was captured by sequencing in a study of T cell repertoires in cytomegalovirus infection. Study findings and constraints: HLA-C-restricted CMV-specific TCR beta clonotypes were dominant in the ex vivo response.

This clonotype was seen only a few times. The antigen remains undetermined. From the reads, TCRdb called clonotypes with MiXCR, one entry per CDR3 protein. The repertoire holds hundreds of thousands of distinct CDR3 sequences, with about 17% as singletons. Germline V CDR1 and CDR2: SGHRS, YFSETQ. This CDR3 has 15 amino acids. Trimming removed 0 bases from V and 3 bases from J; junction bases left unmatched: 3. The chain is built from TRBV5-1 and TRBJ2-7; 10 nucleotides agree with TRBD1. The receptor was derived from a human donor in good health (CMV status not recorded). Some clones in this sample may be carry-over from other donors' samples. The sequenced material came from PBMCs. The CDR3 DNA sequence: TGCGCCAGCAGCTTGGAAGGGACAGGGGTCTACGAGCAGTACTTC. Protein: CASSLEGTGVYEQYF.